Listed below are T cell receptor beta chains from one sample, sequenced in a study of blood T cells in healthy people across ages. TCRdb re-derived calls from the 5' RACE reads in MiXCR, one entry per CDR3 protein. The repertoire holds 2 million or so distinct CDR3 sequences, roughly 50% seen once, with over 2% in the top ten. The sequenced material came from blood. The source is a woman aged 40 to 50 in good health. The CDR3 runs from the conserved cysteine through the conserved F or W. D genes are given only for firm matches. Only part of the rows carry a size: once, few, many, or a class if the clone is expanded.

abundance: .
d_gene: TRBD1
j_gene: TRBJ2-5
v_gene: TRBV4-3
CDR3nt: TGCGCCAGCAGCCAAGCTAAGGGACAGGGAAAGACCCAGTACTTC
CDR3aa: CASSQAKGQGKTQYF

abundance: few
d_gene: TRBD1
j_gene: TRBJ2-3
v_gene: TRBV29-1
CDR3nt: TGCAGCGTTGACGGGGACAGGGACCTCACAGATACGCAGTATTTT
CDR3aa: CSVDGDRDLTDTQYF

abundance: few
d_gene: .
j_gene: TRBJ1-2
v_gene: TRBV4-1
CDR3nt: TGCGCCAGCAGCCAAGTCTCTAAGGGCTATGGCTACACCTTC
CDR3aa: CASSQVSKGYGYTF

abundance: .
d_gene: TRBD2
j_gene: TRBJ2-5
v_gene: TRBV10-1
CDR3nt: TGCGCCAGCAGCGGGAGCGGGGCAGAGACCCAGTACTTC
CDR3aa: CASSGSGAETQYF

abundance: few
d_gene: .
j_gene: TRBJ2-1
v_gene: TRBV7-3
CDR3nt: TGTGCCAGCAGCTTAAACAGTCCGCGGGCTCCCTACAATGAGCAGTTCTTC
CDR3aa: CASSLNSPRAPYNEQFF

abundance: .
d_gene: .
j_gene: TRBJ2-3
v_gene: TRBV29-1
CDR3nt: TGCAGCGTTGCGGTAGGGCCAGATACGCAGTATTTT
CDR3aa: CSVAVGPDTQYF

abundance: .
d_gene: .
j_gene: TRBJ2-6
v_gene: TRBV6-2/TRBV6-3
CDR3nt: TGTGCCAGCACTAAGAGGGGAGTGTCCGGGGCCAACGTCCTGACTTTC
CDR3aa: CASTKRGVSGANVLTF

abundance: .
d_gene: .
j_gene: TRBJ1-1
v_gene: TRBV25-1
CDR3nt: TGTGCCAGCAGTGAATATCTACAGAACACTGAAGCTTTCTTT
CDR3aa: CASSEYLQNTEAFF

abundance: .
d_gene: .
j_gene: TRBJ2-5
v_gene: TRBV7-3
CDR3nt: TGTGCCAGCAGCCGAGTTAGTCTCGAGACCCAGTACTTC
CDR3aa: CASSRVSLETQYF

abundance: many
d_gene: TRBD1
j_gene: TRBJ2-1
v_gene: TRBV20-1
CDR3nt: TGCAGTGCTCCCGGGACAGAGAGTTACAATGAGCAGTTCTTC
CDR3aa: CSAPGTESYNEQFF

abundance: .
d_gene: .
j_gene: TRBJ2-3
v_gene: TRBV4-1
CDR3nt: TGCGCCAGCAGCCAAGAAGAGGTGCTCCAGGCGGGGATAAACACAGATACGCAGTATTTT
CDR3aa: CASSQEEVLQAGINTDTQYF

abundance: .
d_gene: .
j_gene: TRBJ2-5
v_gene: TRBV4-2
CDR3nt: TGTGCCAGCAGCCCTCGGGCGACTGGGGTGGAGACCCAGTACTTC
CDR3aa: CASSPRATGVETQYF

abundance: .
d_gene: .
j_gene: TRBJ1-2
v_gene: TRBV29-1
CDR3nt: TGCAGCGTTGAGTTTAGGGCTGGCTGCACCTTC
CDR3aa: CSVEFRAGCTF

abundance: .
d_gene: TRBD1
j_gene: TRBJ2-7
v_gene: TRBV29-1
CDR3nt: TGCAGCGTCATAACCGGGACAGGGGCCCGGCAGTACTTC
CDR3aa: CSVITGTGARQYF

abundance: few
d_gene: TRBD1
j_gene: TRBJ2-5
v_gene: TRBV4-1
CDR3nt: TGCGCCAGCAGCCAGAGGGACAGGGGTGCTGGGCAGTACTTC
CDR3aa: CASSQRDRGAGQYF

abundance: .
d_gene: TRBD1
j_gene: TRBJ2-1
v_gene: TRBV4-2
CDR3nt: TGTGCCAGCAGCCAAGAGGGCCGGGACAGGGTGGGGAATGAGCAGTTCTTC
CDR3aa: CASSQEGRDRVGNEQFF

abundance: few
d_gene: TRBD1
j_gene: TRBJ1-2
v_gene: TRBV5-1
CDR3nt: TGCGCCAGCAGCACCCGGGACAGGGATGGCTACACCTTC
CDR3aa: CASSTRDRDGYTF

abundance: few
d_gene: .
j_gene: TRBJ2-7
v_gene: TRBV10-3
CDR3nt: TGTGCCATCAGTGATGGGGGGTCAACCTCCTACGAGCAGTACTTC
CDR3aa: CAISDGGSTSYEQYF

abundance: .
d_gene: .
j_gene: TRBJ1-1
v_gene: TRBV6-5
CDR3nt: TGTGCCAGCATACCCTCCATGAACACTGAAGCTTTCTTT
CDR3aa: CASIPSMNTEAFF

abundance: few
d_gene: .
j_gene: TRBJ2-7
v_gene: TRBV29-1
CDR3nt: TGCAGCGTTGAAAGGGGGACACCCGCTTCCTACGAGCAGTACTTC
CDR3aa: CSVERGTPASYEQYF

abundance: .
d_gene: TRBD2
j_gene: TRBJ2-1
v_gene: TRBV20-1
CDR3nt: TGCAGTGCTACACTAGCGGGGGGTGGGAATGAGCAGTTCTTC
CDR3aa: CSATLAGGGNEQFF

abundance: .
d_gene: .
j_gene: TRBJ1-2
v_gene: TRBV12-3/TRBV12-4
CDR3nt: TGTGCCAGCAGTACCTACCCACAGGGCTATGGCTACACCTTC
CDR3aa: CASSTYPQGYGYTF

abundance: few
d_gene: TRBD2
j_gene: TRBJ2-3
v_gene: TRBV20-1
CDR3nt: TGCAGTGCTAGGCCTAGCGGGGTAGCTAGCACAGATACGCAGTATTTT
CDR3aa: CSARPSGVASTDTQYF

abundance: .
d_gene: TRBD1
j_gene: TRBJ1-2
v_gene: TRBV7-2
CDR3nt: TGTGCCAGCAGCTTAGAACAGGGGAGGAACTATGGCTACACCTTC
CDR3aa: CASSLEQGRNYGYTF

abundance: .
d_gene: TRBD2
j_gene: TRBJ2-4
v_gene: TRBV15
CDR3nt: TGTGCCACCAGCACTAGCGGGGTAGACATTCAGTACTTC
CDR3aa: CATSTSGVDIQYF

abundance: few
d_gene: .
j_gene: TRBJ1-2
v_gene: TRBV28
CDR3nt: TGTGCCAGCACCCTAGCTAACTATGGCTACACCTTC
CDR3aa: CASTLANYGYTF

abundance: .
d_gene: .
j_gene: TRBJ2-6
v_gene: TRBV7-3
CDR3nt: TGTGCCAGCAGCTTACAGGGAATCTCTGGGGCCAACGTCCTGACTTTC
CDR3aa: CASSLQGISGANVLTF

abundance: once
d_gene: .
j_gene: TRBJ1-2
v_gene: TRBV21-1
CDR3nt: TGTGCCAGCATTGATCCCGACCGACGGATCTATGGCTACACCTTC
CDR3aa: CASIDPDRRIYGYTF